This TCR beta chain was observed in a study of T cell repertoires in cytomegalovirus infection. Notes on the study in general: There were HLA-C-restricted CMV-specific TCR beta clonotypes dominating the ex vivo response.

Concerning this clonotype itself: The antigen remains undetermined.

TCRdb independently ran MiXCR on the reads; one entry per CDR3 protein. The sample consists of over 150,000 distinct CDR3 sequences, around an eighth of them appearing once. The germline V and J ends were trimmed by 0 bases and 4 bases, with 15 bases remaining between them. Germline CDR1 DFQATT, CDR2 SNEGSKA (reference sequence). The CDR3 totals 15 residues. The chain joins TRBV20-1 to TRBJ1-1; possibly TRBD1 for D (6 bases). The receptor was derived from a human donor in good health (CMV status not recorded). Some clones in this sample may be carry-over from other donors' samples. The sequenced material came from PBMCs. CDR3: CSARDRGAGVTEAFF. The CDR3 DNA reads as TGCAGTGCTAGAGATCGGGGGGCAGGAGTCACTGAAGCTTTCTTT.